These T cell receptor beta chains were read from a single sample in a study of OX40 agonist ivuxolimab in advanced cancers. Assay: immunoSEQ multiplex PCR; the TCRdb copy retains only in-frame clones and omits some. The sample holds more than 60,000 clones; roughly 87% are singletons and the top ten take around 0.7%. The specimen was CD4+ or CD8+ T cells sorted from blood, collected in a trial of the OX40 agonist ivuxolimab. The receptors were sampled from an adult with an advanced solid tumor such as melanoma, head and neck, liver or kidney cancer. Both conserved end residues are trimmed from each CDR3.

V gene: TRBV29-1; J gene: TRBJ2-1; CDR3 length: 10; CDR3 protein: SVVQPGNEQF
V gene: TRBV7-9; J gene: TRBJ1-1; CDR3 length: 13; CDR3 protein: ASSLVPHRGGEAF
V gene: TRBV11-2; J gene: TRBJ2-3; CDR3 length: 12; CDR3 protein: ASGMTGIIDTQY
V gene: TRBV9; J gene: TRBJ1-2; CDR3 length: 14; CDR3 protein: ASSMTSGTANYGYT
V gene: TRBV30; J gene: TRBJ1-2; CDR3 length: 12; CDR3 protein: AWKGAGRGRSYT
V gene: TRBV19; J gene: TRBJ1-5; CDR3 length: 16; CDR3 protein: ASSIGSQYGGGGQPQH
V gene: TRBV7-3; J gene: TRBJ1-5; CDR3 length: 13; CDR3 protein: ASSDQGRGSQPQH
V gene: TRBV5-6; J gene: TRBJ2-5; CDR3 length: 11; CDR3 protein: ASSPVEPGTQY
V gene: TRBV2; J gene: TRBJ1-5; CDR3 length: 15; CDR3 protein: ASSPAPLFYSNQPQH
V gene: TRBV5-6; J gene: TRBJ2-2; CDR3 length: 14; CDR3 protein: ASSEPGGANTGELF
V gene: TRBV6-1; J gene: TRBJ1-5; CDR3 length: 14; CDR3 protein: ASSEPDRASNQPQH
V gene: TRBV10-3; J gene: TRBJ2-7; CDR3 length: 14; CDR3 protein: AISDIGGQSPYEQY
V gene: TRBV7-2; J gene: TRBJ2-3; CDR3 length: 12; CDR3 protein: ASSLGRPTDTQY
V gene: TRBV5-4; J gene: TRBJ2-4; CDR3 length: 13; CDR3 protein: ASSFTDRVETIQY
V gene: TRBV7-9; J gene: TRBJ2-1; CDR3 length: 12; CDR3 protein: ASGSSRSYNEQF
V gene: TRBV7-7; J gene: TRBJ2-5; CDR3 length: 13; CDR3 protein: ASSYHEGQQETQY
V gene: TRBV29-1; J gene: TRBJ1-2; CDR3 length: 12; CDR3 protein: SVPLKQGLYGYT
V gene: TRBV7-2; J gene: TRBJ2-5; CDR3 length: 13; CDR3 protein: ASSGRAGGIETQY
V gene: TRBV7-2; J gene: TRBJ2-7; CDR3 length: 12; CDR3 protein: ASSTDRGGYEQY
V gene: TRBV6-5; J gene: TRBJ1-1; CDR3 length: 13; CDR3 protein: ASSYKTGMNTEAF
V gene: TRBV7-9; J gene: TRBJ1-1; CDR3 length: 11; CDR3 protein: ASSPLMNTEAF